One sample yielded the 23 T cell receptor beta chains listed below, sequenced in a study of OX40 agonist ivuxolimab in advanced cancers. TCRdb keeps only in-frame clones here, not all; method: immunoSEQ multiplex PCR. The table shows 70,000 to 85,000 clones, with 80% to 85% occurring only once. Source: CD4+ or CD8+ T cells sorted from blood, taken in a trial of the OX40 agonist ivuxolimab. The source is an adult with an advanced solid tumor such as melanoma, head and neck, liver or kidney cancer.

This chain links TRBV9 with TRBJ1-5; the D gene is possibly TRBD1 (5 bases). The CDR3 totals 15 residues. Germline V gives CDR1 SGDLS, CDR2 YYNGEE. V was shortened by 3 bases and J by 1 base, with 11 bases between the two germline ends. For the CDR3, the DNA is TGTGCCAGCAGCGGCGACAGCCTAAGCAATCAGCCCCAGCATTTT. Translation gives CASSGDSLSNQPQHF.

This clone was detected a few times. This chain uses TRBV5-1 with TRBJ1-1; D not certain. CDR1 is SGHRS, CDR2 YFSETQ, per germline. The CDR3 runs 14 residues. The V end lost 3 bases, the J end lost 0 bases, and 9 bases lay between the germline ends. The CDR3 is CASSSTEMNTEAFF. In DNA form, the CDR3 reads TGCGCCAGCAGCTCGACCGAAATGAACACTGAAGCTTTCTTT.

This chain joins TRBV4-3 and TRBJ2-7; possibly TRBD2 for D (5 bases). V was trimmed by 0 bases and J by 5 bases, leaving 14 bases between them. This CDR3 has 15 residues. CDR1 and CDR2 from the germline V gene are LGHNA and YSLEER. As DNA, the CDR3 is TGCGCCAGCAGCCAAGATCCACGGGGATTCAACGAGCAGTACTTC. Protein: CASSQDPRGFNEQYF.

In nucleotides, the CDR3 is TGTGCCAGCAGCTTAGGGGCGGACCTCAACACCGGGGAGCTGTTTTTT. Protein sequence: CASSLGADLNTGELFF. The rearrangement joins TRBV11-2 to TRBJ2-2, with D unclear. Trimming removed 1 base from V and 2 bases from J, with 11 bases in between. There are 16 residues in the CDR3. Germline CDR1 and CDR2: SGHAT and FQNNGV.

The V gene is TRBV5-1, the J gene TRBJ2-1, with 8 bases that match TRBD2. The CDR3 totals 15 residues. Germline V lookup: CDR1 SGHRS, CDR2 YFSETQ. J gave up 4 bases and V 6 bases, and 9 bases lay outside the gene matches. The CDR3 region is CASTITGTSYNEQFF. The CDR3 nucleotides are TGCGCCAGCACGATAACCGGGACTAGTTACAATGAGCAGTTCTTC.

The V call is TRBV5-1, the J call TRBJ1-4; no reliable D call. The CDR3 has 19 amino acids. CDR1 is SGHRS and CDR2 is YFSETQ in the germline V gene. V lost 2 bases, J lost 0 bases, and 20 bases lay in between. The CDR3: CASSFHPRADSTTNEKLFF. The CDR3 nucleotides read TGCGCCAGCAGCTTTCACCCGCGGGCAGACTCGACAACTAATGAAAAACTGTTTTTT.

The V gene is TRBV11-3, the J gene TRBJ2-7; a weak D match, TRBD2 (6 bases). Germline CDR1 and CDR2: SGHNT and YENEEA. V lost 5 bases, J lost 7 bases, and 15 bases lay in between. This CDR3 is built from 13 residues. CDR3 sequence reads: CASSPSTSSEQYF. CDR3 DNA: TGTGCCAGCAGCCCATCGACTAGTTCGGAGCAGTACTTC.

The chain uses TRBV29-1 and TRBJ2-7; D remains ambiguous. CDR1 is SQVTM, CDR2 ANQGSEA, per germline. V gave up 4 bases and J gave up 0 bases, with 10 bases separating them. The CDR3 has 13 residues. The CDR3 protein is CSVVKPSSYEQYF. The CDR3 DNA reads TGCAGCGTTGTAAAACCTTCCTCCTACGAGCAGTACTTC.

This clone occurred a few times. The chain employs TRBV19 and TRBJ1-4, with 9 bases that match TRBD1. The trim removed 3 bases at V and 0 bases at J, leaving 5 bases unmatched. The CDR3 has 17 amino acids. Germline assignment: CDR1 LNHDA and CDR2 SQIVND (reference sequence). The CDR3 coding sequence is TGTGCCAGTAGTATTGTGGGACAGGGCGCAACTAATGAAAAACTGTTTTTT. Protein product: CASSIVGQGATNEKLFF.

The J gene is TRBJ2-5, the V gene TRBV5-4; D possibly corresponds to TRBD1 (6 bases). Trimming shortened V by 0 bases and J by 4 bases, and 10 bases separated the two germline ends. CDR1 and CDR2 (germline): SGHNT, YYREEE (reference sequence). There are 14 residues in the CDR3. CDR3 protein: CASSLAQGIETQYF. Here the CDR3 DNA reads TGTGCCAGCAGCTTGGCACAGGGAATAGAGACCCAGTACTTC.

The chain couples TRBV18 to TRBJ2-6; D unclear. The germline gives CDR1 KGHSH, CDR2 LQKENI. The CDR3 consists of 15 residues. Trimming took off 4 bases at V and 4 bases at J, with 11 bases between the two ends. For the CDR3, the DNA is TGTGCCAGCTCACTCCCAGGCAACGGGGCCAACGTCCTGACTTTC. Its translation: CASSLPGNGANVLTF.

The gene calls are TRBV5-1 and TRBJ2-5, with a weak D call TRBD1 (5 bases). CDR1 is SGHRS and CDR2 is YFSETQ in the germline V gene. The length of the CDR3 is 13 residues. Trimming removed 4 bases from V and 5 bases from J, with 12 bases in between. The CDR3 nucleotides are TGCGCCAGCAGCCCGACAGTCGAGGAGACCCAGTACTTC. Its translation is CASSPTVEETQYF. The entire variable domain, with the rest obtained from reference TRBV5-1 and TRBJ2-5, is as follows: KAGVTQTPRYLIKTRGQQVTLSCSPISGHRSVSWYQQTPGQGLQFLFEYFSETQRNKGNFPGRFSGRQFSNSRSEMNVSTLELGDSALYLCASSPTVEETQYFGPGTRLLVL.

The genes are TRBV7-2 and TRBJ2-7; TRBD1 might be the D (5 bases). The CDR3 loop spans 12 amino acids. Per germline, CDR1 SGHTA and CDR2 FQGNSA. V gave up 2 bases and J gave up 6 bases, with 8 bases separating them. This chain's CDR3 is CASSLSQGEQYF. As DNA, the CDR3 is TGTGCCAGCAGCTTATCCCAGGGCGAGCAGTACTTC. Full variable domain (outside the CDR3, taken from reference TRBV7-2 and TRBJ2-7): GAGVSQSPSNKVTEKGKDVELRCDPISGHTALYWYRQSLGQGLEFLIYFQGNSAPDKSGLPSDRFSAERTGGSVSTLTIQRTQQEDSAVYLCASSLSQGEQYFGPGTRLTVT.

This sequence joins TRBV5-1 and TRBJ2-7; 11 positions match TRBD1. CDR1 is SGHRS, CDR2 YFSETQ, per germline. The CDR3 is 15 residues long. The V gene end was trimmed by 0 bases and the J gene end by 3 bases; junction bases not matched to a gene: 2. This CDR3 reads CASSLGGTGGYEQYF. CDR3 DNA: TGCGCCAGCAGCTTGGGTGGGACAGGGGGCTACGAGCAGTACTTC. Using reference TRBV5-1 and TRBJ2-7 for the parts outside the CDR3, the full variable domain is KAGVTQTPRYLIKTRGQQVTLSCSPISGHRSVSWYQQTPGQGLQFLFEYFSETQRNKGNFPGRFSGRQFSNSRSEMNVSTLELGDSALYLCASSLGGTGGYEQYFGPGTRLTVT.

This sequence joins TRBV18 and TRBJ1-4; TRBD1 aligns across 7 bases. The CDR3 runs to 15 residues. Germline V gives CDR1 KGHSH, CDR2 LQKENI. The V and J ends lost 2 bases and 7 bases, in that order; junction bases with no gene match: 7. The chain's CDR3 is CASSPSKGAGEKLFF. The CDR3 DNA is TGTGCCAGCTCACCATCTAAGGGGGCCGGTGAAAAACTGTTTTTT.

This sequence joins TRBV10-1 and TRBJ2-3; tentative D call: TRBD2 (5 bases). This CDR3 spans 17 amino acids. The germline V gene has CDR1 WNHNN and CDR2 SYGVQD (reference sequence). The V and J ends lost 0 bases and 3 bases respectively, with 16 bases between them. The CDR3 DNA follows: TGCGCCAGCAGTGAGTCGACCGCGGGTACCGCAACAGATACGCAGTATTTT. This encodes CASSESTAGTATDTQYF.

This clone was seen a single time. The chain has TRBV5-4 and TRBJ2-7; TRBD2 aligns across 9 bases. CDR3 size: 18 residues. V lost 1 base and J lost 0; bases outside the gene matches: 11. Germline V gene data show CDR1 as SGHNT and CDR2 as YYREEE (reference sequence). The CDR3 nucleotides are TGTGCCAGCAGCTTGATCCGGGGGGCTAGCGGGACCTCCTACGAGCAGTACTTC. This translates into CASSLIRGASGTSYEQYF.

V and J are TRBV13 and TRBJ2-5; the match to TRBD2 covers 8 bases. The trim removed 2 bases at V and 5 bases at J, leaving 7 bases unmatched. Per germline, CDR1 PRHDT and CDR2 FYEKMQ (reference sequence). This CDR3 comprises 15 residues. The CDR3 nucleotides are TGTGCCAGCAGCTTACGAACGGGGGGGCTGGAGACCCAGTACTTC. The encoded protein is CASSLRTGGLETQYF.

V and J are TRBV2 and TRBJ2-4, with 14 bases aligning to TRBD2. V lost 6 bases and J lost 1; bases outside the gene matches: 14. CDR1 and CDR2 (germline): SNHLY, FYNNEI. The CDR3 covers 20 residues. CDR3 region: CASSETSGGAGRLAKNIQYF. In DNA form, the CDR3 reads TGTGCCAGCAGCGAGACTAGCGGGGGGGCCGGGAGACTGGCCAAAAACATTCAGTACTTC.

The rearrangement joins TRBV28 to TRBJ1-4; weak D call: TRBD1 (5 bases). Germline CDR1 reads MDHEN; CDR2 reads SYDVKM. Deletions cut 7 bases from V and 9 bases from J, with 12 bases between. CDR3 length equals 12 residues. The CDR3 sequence is CASTPTDQKLFF. Written as DNA, the CDR3 is TGTGCCAGCACCCCGACAGATCAAAAACTGTTTTTT.

The rearrangement joins TRBV7-6 to TRBJ1-2; D possibly corresponds to TRBD1 (5 bases). CDR1 SGHVS and CDR2 FNYEAQ come from the germline V gene. Trimming stripped 5 bases from V and 8 bases from J, with 12 bases between. CDR3 length: 12 residues. In DNA form, the CDR3 reads TGTGCCAGCAGCCCTGGGGGGGTAGGCTACACCTTC. Translated: CASSPGGVGYTF.

V and J are TRBV6-5 and TRBJ2-2; D is ambiguous. The germline V gene has CDR1 MNHEY and CDR2 SVGAGI. Between the trimmed V and J ends, which lost 2 bases and 3 bases, there was a span of 7 bases. CDR3 size: 14 residues. The CDR3 nucleotides read TGTGCCAGCAGTTACGATTCGGACACCGGGGAGCTGTTTTTT. This translates into CASSYDSDTGELFF.

This clone has only one observation. This chain uses TRBV5-1 with TRBJ2-1; 7 bases map to TRBD1. After removal of 0 bases from V and 1 base from J, the junction contained 4 bases not matched to a gene. CDR3 size: 16 residues. CDR1 and CDR2 from the germline V gene are SGHRS and YFSETQ. For the CDR3, the DNA is TGCGCCAGCAGCTTGGGGGACAGAGGGTCCTACAATGAGCAGTTCTTC. Translation: CASSLGDRGSYNEQFF.